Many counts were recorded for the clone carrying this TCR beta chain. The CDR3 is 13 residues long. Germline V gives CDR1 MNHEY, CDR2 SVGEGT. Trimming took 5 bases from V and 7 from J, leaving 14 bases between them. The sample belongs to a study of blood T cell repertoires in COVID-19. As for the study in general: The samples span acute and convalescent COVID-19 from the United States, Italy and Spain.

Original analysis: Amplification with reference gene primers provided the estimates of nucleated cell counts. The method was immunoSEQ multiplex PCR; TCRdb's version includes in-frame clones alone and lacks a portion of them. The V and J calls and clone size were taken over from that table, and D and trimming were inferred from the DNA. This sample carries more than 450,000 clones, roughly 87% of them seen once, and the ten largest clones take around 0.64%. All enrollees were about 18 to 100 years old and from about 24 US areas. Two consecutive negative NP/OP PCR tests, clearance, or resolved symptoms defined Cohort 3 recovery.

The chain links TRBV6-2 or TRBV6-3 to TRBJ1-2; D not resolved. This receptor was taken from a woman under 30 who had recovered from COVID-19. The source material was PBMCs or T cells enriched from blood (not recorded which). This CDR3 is CASSTVTNSGYTF. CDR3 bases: TGTGCCAGCAGTACAGTGACGAATAGTGGCTACACCTTC.